This T cell receptor (beta chain) was sequenced in a study of blood T cell repertoires in COVID-19. About the research overall: Donors in the United States, Italy and Spain gave samples during acute or convalescent COVID-19. PBMCs, B-cell-depleted T cells, or T cells provided the cDNA or gDNA that made up the material.

Assay: immunoSEQ multiplex PCR; the TCRdb copy retains only in-frame clones and omits some. Of over 200,000 clones listed, 84% are singletons. The clonotype originates from a woman between 50 and 59 years old with active or convalescent COVID-19. Sequencing was done on a sample of peripheral blood.

This chain's CDR3 is CASSPGGARVNEQFF. DNA of the CDR3: TGTGCCAGCAGCCCCGGGGGGGCTAGAGTAAATGAGCAGTTCTTC. The V and J genes are TRBV5-4 and TRBJ2-1, with 8 nucleotides matching TRBD2. The CDR3 length is 15 residues. V was clipped by 4 bases and J by 7 bases; unmatched bases: 10. Germline V lookup: CDR1 SGHNT, CDR2 YYREEE (reference sequence). The entire variable domain, with the rest obtained from reference TRBV5-4 and TRBJ2-1, is as follows: ETGVTQSPTHLIKTRGQQVTLRCSSQSGHNTVSWYQQALGQGPQFIFQYYREEENGRGNFPPRFSGLQFPNYSSELNVNALELDDSALYLCASSPGGARVNEQFFGPGTRLTVL.